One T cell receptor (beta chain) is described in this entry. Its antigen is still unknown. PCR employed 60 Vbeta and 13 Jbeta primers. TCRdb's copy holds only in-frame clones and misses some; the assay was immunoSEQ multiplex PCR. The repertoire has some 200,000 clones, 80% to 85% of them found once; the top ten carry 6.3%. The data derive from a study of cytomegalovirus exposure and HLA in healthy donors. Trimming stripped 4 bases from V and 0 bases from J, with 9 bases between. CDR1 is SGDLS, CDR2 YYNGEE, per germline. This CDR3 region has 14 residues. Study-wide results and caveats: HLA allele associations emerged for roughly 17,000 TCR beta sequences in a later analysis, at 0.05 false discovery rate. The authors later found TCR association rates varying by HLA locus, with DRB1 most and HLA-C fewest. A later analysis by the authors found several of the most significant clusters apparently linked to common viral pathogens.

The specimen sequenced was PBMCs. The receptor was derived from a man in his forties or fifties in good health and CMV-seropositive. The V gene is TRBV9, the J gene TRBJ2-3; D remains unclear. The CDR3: CASSPPTSTDTQYF. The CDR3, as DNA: TGTGCCAGCAGCCCTCCCACTAGCACAGATACGCAGTATTTT. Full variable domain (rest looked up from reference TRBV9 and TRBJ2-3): DSGVTQTPKHLITATGQRVTLRCSPRSGDLSVYWYQQSLDQGLQFLIQYYNGEERAKGNILERFSAQQFPDLHSELNLSSLELGDSALYFCASSPPTSTDTQYFGPGTRLTVL.